This TCR beta chain originates from a study of blood T cell repertoires in COVID-19. Study information: COVID-19 samples collected from the United States, Italy and Spain covered acute and convalescent phases.

Per the authors' pipeline: Nucleated cell number was recorded as an estimate derived from reference gene primer amplification. Produced via immunoSEQ multiplex PCR; TCRdb's table is partial and in-frame only. The V and J calls and the clone size are those of that table, but D and trimming were determined from the DNA. The sample holds roughly 250,000 clones; around nine tenths are singletons and the top ten take 1.5% to 2%. Trimming took 7 bases from V and 0 from J; bases not matched to a gene: 6. The germline gives CDR1 MNHEY, CDR2 SVGAGI. The CDR3 extends over 15 amino acids. Participants spanned ages about 18 to 90 years and resided in roughly 22 US areas. Cohort allocation depended upon clinical history that participants reported.

The sequenced sample was PBMCs or T cells enriched from blood (not recorded which). The chain is built from TRBV6-5 and TRBJ1-3, with TRBD1 matching over 7 bases. This receptor was identified in a woman aged 50 to 60 who had recovered from COVID-19. The CDR3 sequence: CASTVDRISGNTIYF. The CDR3 coding sequence is TGTGCCAGCACCGTGGACAGGATCTCTGGAAACACCATATATTTT.